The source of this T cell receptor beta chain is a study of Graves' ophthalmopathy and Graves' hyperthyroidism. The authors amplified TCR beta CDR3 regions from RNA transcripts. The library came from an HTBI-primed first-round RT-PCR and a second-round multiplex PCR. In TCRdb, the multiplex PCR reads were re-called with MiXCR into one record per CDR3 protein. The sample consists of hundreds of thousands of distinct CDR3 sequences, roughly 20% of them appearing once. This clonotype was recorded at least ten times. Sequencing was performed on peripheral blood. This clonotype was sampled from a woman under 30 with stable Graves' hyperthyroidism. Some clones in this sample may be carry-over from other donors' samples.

CDR3 DNA sequence: TGTGCCAGCAGTTTAGGGGGGGCGCAGGTGGATGGCTACACCTTC. Amino acids: CASSLGGAQVDGYTF. The chain has TRBV12-3 or TRBV12-4 and TRBJ1-2; TRBD1 might be the D (6 bases). The CDR3 loop spans 15 amino acids. Trimming pared 1 base from V and 6 bases from J, leaving 15 bases between.